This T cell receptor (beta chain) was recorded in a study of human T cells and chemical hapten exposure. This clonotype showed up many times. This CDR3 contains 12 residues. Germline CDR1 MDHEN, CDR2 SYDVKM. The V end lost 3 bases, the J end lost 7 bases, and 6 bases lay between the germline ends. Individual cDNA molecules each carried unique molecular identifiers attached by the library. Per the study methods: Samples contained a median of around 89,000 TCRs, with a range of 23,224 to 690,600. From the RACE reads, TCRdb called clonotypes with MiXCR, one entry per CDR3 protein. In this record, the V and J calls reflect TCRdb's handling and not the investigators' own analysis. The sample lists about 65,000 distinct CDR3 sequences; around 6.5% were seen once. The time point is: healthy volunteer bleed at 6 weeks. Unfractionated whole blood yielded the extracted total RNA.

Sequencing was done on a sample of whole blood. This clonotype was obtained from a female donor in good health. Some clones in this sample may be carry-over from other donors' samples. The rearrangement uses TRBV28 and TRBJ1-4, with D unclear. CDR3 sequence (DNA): TGTGCCAGCAGTTTTTCGGGTGAAAAACTGTTTTTT. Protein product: CASSFSGEKLFF.